Shown below are 9 T cell receptor beta chains from a single sample sequenced in a study of blood T cells in healthy people across ages. Through a sample-barcoded 5' primer and a J-beta primer mix, a second PCR was run for roughly 7 to 11 cycles. A single record per CDR3 protein comes from TCRdb applying MiXCR to the 5' RACE reads. The sample consists of approximately 2,000,000 distinct CDR3 sequences, around 42% of them appearing once. The sample comprised blood. These receptors originate from a human donor in good health.

There are a few counts of this clonotype. The CDR3 reads CASSYSAASGANVLTF. The CDR3 DNA sequence: TGTGCCAGCAGTTACTCGGCGGCTTCGGGGGCCAACGTCCTGACTTTC. The rearrangement links TRBV6-5 to TRBJ2-6, with D hard to call. This CDR3 region has 16 residues. V dropped 0 bases and J dropped 4 bases, with 10 bases sitting between them. Germline V CDR1 and CDR2: MNHEY, SVGAGI.

This clonotype was counted a few times. This chain links TRBV7-3 with TRBJ1-2; the D gene is possibly TRBD1 (5 bases). The CDR3 is 15 residues long. CDR1 and CDR2 (germline): SGHTA, FQGTGA. Trimming shortened V by 5 bases and J by 0 bases, and 13 bases separated the two germline ends. CDR3 nucleotides: TGTGCCAGCAGCCCCAGCAGGGCTTCTAACTATGGCTACACCTTC. It yields the protein CASSPSRASNYGYTF. The full variable domain, with the rest looked up from reference TRBV7-3 and TRBJ1-2, is GAGVSQTPSNKVTEKGKYVELRCDPISGHTALYWYRQSLGQGPEFLIYFQGTGAADDSGLPNDRFFAVRPEGSVSTLKIQRTERGDSAVYLCASSPSRASNYGYTFGSGTRLTVV.

This clonotype has only a few counts. J is TRBJ2-7 and V is TRBV13; perhaps TRBD2 as D (5 bases). The CDR3 length is 15 residues. Germline-derived CDR1 and CDR2 are PRHDT and FYEKMQ (reference sequence). V was trimmed by 5 bases and J by 4 bases, leaving 18 bases between them. The CDR3 is CASSPGSGLPYEQYF. CDR3 nucleotide sequence: TGTGCCAGCAGCCCAGGCAGTGGACTCCCTTACGAGCAGTACTTC.

This clonotype turned up a few times. Its ends do not fully match the called genes, so a read error is possible. V usage is TRBV5-1 and J usage is TRBJ2-4; the match to TRBD1 covers 8 bases. The closer fit of TRBJ2-7 to the DNA end suggests the J call may be wrong. This CDR3 region has 14 residues. Germline V gives CDR1 SGHRS, CDR2 YFSETQ. CDR3 bases: TGCGTCAGCAGCGCGACAGGGGTCGGCTACGAGCAGTACTTC. Protein sequence: CVSSATGVGYEQYF.

In its sample, this clonotype was seen a few times. The chain uses TRBV9 and TRBJ2-7; TRBD1 is a possible D gene (6 bases). The V gene lost 0 bases and the J gene lost 2 bases, with 12 bases spanning the gap. The length of the CDR3 is 15 residues. The germline gives CDR1 SGDLS, CDR2 YYNGEE. CDR3 loop: CASSVGAGDTYEQYF. DNA of the CDR3: TGTGCCAGCAGCGTAGGGGCAGGGGACACCTACGAGCAGTACTTC.

The rearrangement uses TRBV3-1 and TRBJ1-3; D unresolved. Germline V CDR1 and CDR2: LGHDT, YNNKEL (reference sequence). Trimming took 0 bases from V and 2 from J, leaving 11 bases between them. The CDR3 spans 16 residues. The CDR3, as DNA: TGTGCCAGCAGCCAAGAAGGGAGCTTACCTGGAAACACCATATATTTT. Translated, it gives CASSQEGSLPGNTIYF.

This rearrangement joins TRBV24-1 to TRBJ2-3, with 7 bases fitting TRBD1. Germline V gene data show CDR1 as KGHDR and CDR2 as SFDVKD. The CDR3 consists of 12 residues. With V trimmed by 7 bases and J by 6 bases, 3 bases remained unmatched. The CDR3 DNA reads TGTGCCACCAGCGACAGGGTCGATACGCAGTATTTT. It encodes CATSDRVDTQYF.

This clonotype appeared a few times. The chain couples TRBV12-3 or TRBV12-4 to TRBJ2-6; D is unresolved. The CDR3 is 17 amino acids. Trimming took 1 base from V and 1 from J, leaving 11 bases between them. The CDR3 region is CASSLEGSWSGANVLTF. The CDR3 DNA is TGTGCCAGCAGTTTAGAGGGCAGTTGGTCTGGGGCCAACGTCCTGACTTTC.

This clonotype was counted a few times. The chain employs TRBV20-1 and TRBJ2-1; TRBD1 or TRBD2 may be the D gene (5 bases each). The ends were cut back, 6 bases at V and 0 bases at J, with 12 bases in the middle. Germline V gene data show CDR1 as DFQATT and CDR2 as SNEGSKA (reference sequence). The CDR3 is made up of 14 amino acids. The CDR3 region is CSAGRAGSYNEQFF. CDR3 bases: TGCAGTGCGGGGCGGGCAGGCTCCTACAATGAGCAGTTCTTC.